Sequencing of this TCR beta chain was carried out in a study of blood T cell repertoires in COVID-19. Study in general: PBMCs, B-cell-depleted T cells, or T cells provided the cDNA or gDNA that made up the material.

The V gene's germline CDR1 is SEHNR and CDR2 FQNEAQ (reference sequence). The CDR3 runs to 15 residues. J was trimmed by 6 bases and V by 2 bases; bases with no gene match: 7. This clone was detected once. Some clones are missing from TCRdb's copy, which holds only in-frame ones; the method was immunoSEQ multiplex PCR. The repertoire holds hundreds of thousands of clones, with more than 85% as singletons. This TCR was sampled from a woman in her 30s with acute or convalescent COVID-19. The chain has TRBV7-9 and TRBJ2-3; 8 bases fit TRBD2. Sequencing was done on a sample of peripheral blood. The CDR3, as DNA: TGTGCCAGCAGCTTAACAGCGGGGGCGGGGGATACGCAGTATTTT. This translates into CASSLTAGAGDTQYF. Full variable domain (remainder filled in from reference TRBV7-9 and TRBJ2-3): DTGVSQNPRHKITKRGQNVTFRCDPISEHNRLYWYRQTLGQGPEFLTYFQNEAQLEKSRLLSDRFSAERPKGSFSTLEIQRTEQGDSAMYLCASSLTAGAGDTQYFGPGTRLTVL.